Listed below are T cell receptor beta chains from one sample, sequenced in a study of blood T cell repertoires in COVID-19. Data came from immunoSEQ multiplex PCR; TCRdb stores just in-frame clones and leaves some out. The sample has 200,000 to 300,000 clones, approximately 90% seen once. The sample comprised peripheral blood. The receptor set was obtained from a woman aged 40 to 50 who had recovered from COVID-19. Both conserved end residues are part of each CDR3. D genes are given only for firm matches. Clone size is not always given. Where it is, it says once, few, many or a class for expanded clones.

abundance: once; j_gene: TRBJ2-1; d_gene: TRBD2; v_gene: TRBV5-8; CDR3nt: TGTGCCAGCACAACTAGCGGGAGGGCGTACAATGAGCAGTTCTTC; CDR3aa: CASTTSGRAYNEQFF
abundance: NA; j_gene: TRBJ1-5; d_gene: NA; v_gene: TRBV27; CDR3nt: TGTGCCAGCAGTTTCGGCAGGGAGGGCAATCAGCCCCAGCATTTT; CDR3aa: CASSFGREGNQPQHF
abundance: few; j_gene: TRBJ1-2; d_gene: NA; v_gene: TRBV5-6; CDR3nt: TGTGCCAGCAGCTTGGTCGGGTCCTATGGCTACACCTTC; CDR3aa: CASSLVGSYGYTF
abundance: NA; j_gene: TRBJ2-3; d_gene: TRBD1; v_gene: TRBV7-3; CDR3nt: TGTGCCAGCAGCTTGTGGACAGGGGGCACAGATACGCAGTATTTT; CDR3aa: CASSLWTGGTDTQYF
abundance: once; j_gene: TRBJ1-5; d_gene: TRBD1; v_gene: TRBV7-9; CDR3nt: TGTGCCAGCAGCTCGGACAGGGGAAGCCAGCCCCAGCATTTT; CDR3aa: CASSSDRGSQPQHF
abundance: NA; j_gene: TRBJ2-7; d_gene: NA; v_gene: TRBV7-9; CDR3nt: TGTGCCAGCAGCTTAGCGGGAGCCCGATCCTACGAGCAGTACTTC; CDR3aa: CASSLAGARSYEQYF
abundance: NA; j_gene: TRBJ1-2; d_gene: NA; v_gene: TRBV7-8; CDR3nt: TGTGCCAGCAGCTTAGTCGGGGATGGCTACACCTTC; CDR3aa: CASSLVGDGYTF
abundance: NA; j_gene: TRBJ2-1; d_gene: NA; v_gene: TRBV7-3; CDR3nt: TGTGCCAGCAGCTTATCGGCGCGGGGCTCCTACAATGAGCAGTTCTTC; CDR3aa: CASSLSARGSYNEQFF
abundance: NA; j_gene: TRBJ2-5; d_gene: NA; v_gene: TRBV11-2; CDR3nt: TGTGCCAGCAGCACTAGCCGTACGCGGACCCAGTACTTC; CDR3aa: CASSTSRTRTQYF
abundance: NA; j_gene: TRBJ1-4; d_gene: NA; v_gene: TRBV12-3/TRBV12-4; CDR3nt: TGTGCCAGCAGCGTCGGGAGGGGCAGACGACTGTTTTTT; CDR3aa: CASSVGRGRRLFF